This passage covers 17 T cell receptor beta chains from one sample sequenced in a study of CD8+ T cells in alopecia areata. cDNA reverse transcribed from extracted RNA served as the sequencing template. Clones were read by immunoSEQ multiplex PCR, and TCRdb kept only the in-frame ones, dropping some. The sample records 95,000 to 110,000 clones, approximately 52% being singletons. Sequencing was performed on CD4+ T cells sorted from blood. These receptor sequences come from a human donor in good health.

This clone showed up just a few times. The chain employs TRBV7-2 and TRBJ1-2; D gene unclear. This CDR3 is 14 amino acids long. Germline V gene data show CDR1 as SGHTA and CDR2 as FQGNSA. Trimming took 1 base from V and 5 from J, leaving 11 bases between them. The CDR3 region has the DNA TGTGCCAGCAGCTTAGATGGGTTTCAGTATGGCTACACCTTC. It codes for CASSLDGFQYGYTF.

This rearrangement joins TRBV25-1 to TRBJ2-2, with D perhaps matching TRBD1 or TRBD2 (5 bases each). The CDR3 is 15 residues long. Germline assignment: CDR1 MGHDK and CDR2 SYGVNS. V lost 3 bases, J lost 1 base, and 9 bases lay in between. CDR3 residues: CASSDEGRNTGELFF. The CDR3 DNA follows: TGTGCCAGCAGTGATGAGGGGAGGAACACCGGGGAGCTGTTTTTT.

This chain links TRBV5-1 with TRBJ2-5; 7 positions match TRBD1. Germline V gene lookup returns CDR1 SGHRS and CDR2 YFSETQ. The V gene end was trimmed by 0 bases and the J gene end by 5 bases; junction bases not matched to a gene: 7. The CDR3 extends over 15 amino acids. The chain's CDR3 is CASSLAGGTEETQYF. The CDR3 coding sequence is TGCGCCAGCAGCTTGGCAGGGGGAACCGAGGAGACCCAGTACTTC.

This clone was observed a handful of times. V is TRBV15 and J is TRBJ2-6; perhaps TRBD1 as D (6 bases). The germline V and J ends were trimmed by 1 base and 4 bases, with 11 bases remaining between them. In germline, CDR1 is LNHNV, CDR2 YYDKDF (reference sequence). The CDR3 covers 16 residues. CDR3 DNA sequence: TGTGCCACCAGCAGAGGGGGGCTCACGGGGGCCAACGTCCTGACTTTC. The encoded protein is CATSRGGLTGANVLTF.

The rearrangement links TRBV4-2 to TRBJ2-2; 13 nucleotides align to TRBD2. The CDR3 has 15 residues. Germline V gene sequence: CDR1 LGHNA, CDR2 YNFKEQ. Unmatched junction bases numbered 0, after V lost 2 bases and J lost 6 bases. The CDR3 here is CASSQTSGGAGELFF. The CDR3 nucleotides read TGTGCCAGCAGCCAAACTAGCGGGGGGGCCGGGGAGCTGTTTTTT.

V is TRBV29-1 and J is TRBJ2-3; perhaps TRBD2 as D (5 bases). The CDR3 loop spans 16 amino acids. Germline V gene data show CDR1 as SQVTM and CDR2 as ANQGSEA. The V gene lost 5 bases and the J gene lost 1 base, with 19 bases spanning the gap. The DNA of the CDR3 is TGCAGCGTTAATCCTGTCGCGGGCGCCGGCACAGATACGCAGTATTTT. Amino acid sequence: CSVNPVAGAGTDTQYF.

For the CDR3, the DNA is TGCAGCGTTGCGGTAGGACCCACAAGGGATACGCAGTATTTT. Residues: CSVAVGPTRDTQYF. The rearrangement links TRBV29-1 to TRBJ2-3; no clear D. The CDR3 runs 14 residues. Germline values: CDR1 SQVTM, CDR2 ANQGSEA. V lost 4 bases, J lost 6 bases, and 17 bases lay in between.

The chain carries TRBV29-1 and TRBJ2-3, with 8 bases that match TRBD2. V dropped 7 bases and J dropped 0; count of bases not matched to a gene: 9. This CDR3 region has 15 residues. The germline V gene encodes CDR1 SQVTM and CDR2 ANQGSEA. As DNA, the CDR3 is TGCAGCGCCAATATAGCGGGGCTTAGCACAGATACGCAGTATTTT. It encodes CSANIAGLSTDTQYF.

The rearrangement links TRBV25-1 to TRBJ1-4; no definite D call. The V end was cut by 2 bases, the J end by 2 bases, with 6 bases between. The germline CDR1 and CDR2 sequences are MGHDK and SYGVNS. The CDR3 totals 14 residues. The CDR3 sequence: CASSEAGTNEKLFF. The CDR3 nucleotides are TGTGCCAGCAGTGAAGCGGGCACTAATGAAAAACTGTTTTTT.

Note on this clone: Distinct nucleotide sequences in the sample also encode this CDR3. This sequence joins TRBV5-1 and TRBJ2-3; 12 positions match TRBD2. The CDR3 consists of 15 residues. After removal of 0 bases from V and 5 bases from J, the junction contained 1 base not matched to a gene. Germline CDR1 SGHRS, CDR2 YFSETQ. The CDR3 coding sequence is TGCGCCAGCAGCTTGGGGACTAGCGGGGAAGATACGCAGTATTTT. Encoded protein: CASSLGTSGEDTQYF.

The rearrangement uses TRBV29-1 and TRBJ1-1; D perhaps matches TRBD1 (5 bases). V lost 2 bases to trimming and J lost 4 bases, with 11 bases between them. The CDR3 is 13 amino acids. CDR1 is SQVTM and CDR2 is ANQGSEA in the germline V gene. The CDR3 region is CSVERGQGTEAFF. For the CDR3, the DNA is TGCAGCGTTGAACGGGGTCAGGGCACTGAAGCTTTCTTT.

Written as DNA, the CDR3 is TGTGCCAGCAGCTTAGGACAGGTCACCGCCTACGAGCAGTACTTC. As protein: CASSLGQVTAYEQYF. This chain connects TRBV11-2 to TRBJ2-7, with D perhaps TRBD1 (6 bases). Germline-derived CDR1 and CDR2 are SGHAT and FQNNGV. V lost 1 base, J lost 2 bases, and 12 bases lay in between. This CDR3 has 15 amino acids.

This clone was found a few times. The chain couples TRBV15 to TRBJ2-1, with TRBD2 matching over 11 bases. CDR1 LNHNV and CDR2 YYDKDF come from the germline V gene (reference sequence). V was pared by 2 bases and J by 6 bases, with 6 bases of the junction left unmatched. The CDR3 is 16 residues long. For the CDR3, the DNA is TGTGCCACCAGCAGACCACTAGCGGGGGAATCCAATGAGCAGTTCTTC. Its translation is CATSRPLAGESNEQFF.

CDR3 amino acids: CSVEPGHSYGYTF. The CDR3, as DNA: TGCAGCGTTGAGCCGGGACACAGCTATGGCTACACCTTC. The chain carries TRBV29-1 and TRBJ1-2; tentatively, D is TRBD1 (6 bases). The length of the CDR3 is 13 residues. Trimming shortened V by 3 bases and J by 4 bases, and 12 bases separated the two germline ends. The germline CDR1 and CDR2 sequences are SQVTM and ANQGSEA. Using reference TRBV29-1 and TRBJ1-2 for the parts outside the CDR3, the full variable domain is SAVISQKPSRDICQRGTSLTIQCQVDSQVTMMFWYRQQPGQSLTLIATANQGSEATYESGFVIDKFPISRPNLTFSTLTVSNMSPEDSSIYLCSVEPGHSYGYTFGSGTRLTVV.

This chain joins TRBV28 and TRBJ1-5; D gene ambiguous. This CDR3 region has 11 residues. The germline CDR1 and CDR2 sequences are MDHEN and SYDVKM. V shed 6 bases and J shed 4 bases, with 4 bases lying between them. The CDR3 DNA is TGTGCCAGCAGCACTAATCAGCCCCAGCATTTT. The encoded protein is CASSTNQPQHF.

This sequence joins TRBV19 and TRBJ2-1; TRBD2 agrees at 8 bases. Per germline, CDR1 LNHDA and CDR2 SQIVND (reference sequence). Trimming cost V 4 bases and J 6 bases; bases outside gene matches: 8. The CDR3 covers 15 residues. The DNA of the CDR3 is TGTGCCAGTAGTACCCGGCGGGGGGCCCTCAATGAGCAGTTCTTC. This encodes CASSTRRGALNEQFF.

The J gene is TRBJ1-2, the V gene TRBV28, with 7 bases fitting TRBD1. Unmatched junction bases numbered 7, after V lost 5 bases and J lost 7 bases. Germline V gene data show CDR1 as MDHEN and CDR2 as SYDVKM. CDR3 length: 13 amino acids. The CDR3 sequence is CASSTGQKFGYTF. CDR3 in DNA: TGTGCCAGCAGTACGGGACAGAAGTTTGGCTACACCTTC.